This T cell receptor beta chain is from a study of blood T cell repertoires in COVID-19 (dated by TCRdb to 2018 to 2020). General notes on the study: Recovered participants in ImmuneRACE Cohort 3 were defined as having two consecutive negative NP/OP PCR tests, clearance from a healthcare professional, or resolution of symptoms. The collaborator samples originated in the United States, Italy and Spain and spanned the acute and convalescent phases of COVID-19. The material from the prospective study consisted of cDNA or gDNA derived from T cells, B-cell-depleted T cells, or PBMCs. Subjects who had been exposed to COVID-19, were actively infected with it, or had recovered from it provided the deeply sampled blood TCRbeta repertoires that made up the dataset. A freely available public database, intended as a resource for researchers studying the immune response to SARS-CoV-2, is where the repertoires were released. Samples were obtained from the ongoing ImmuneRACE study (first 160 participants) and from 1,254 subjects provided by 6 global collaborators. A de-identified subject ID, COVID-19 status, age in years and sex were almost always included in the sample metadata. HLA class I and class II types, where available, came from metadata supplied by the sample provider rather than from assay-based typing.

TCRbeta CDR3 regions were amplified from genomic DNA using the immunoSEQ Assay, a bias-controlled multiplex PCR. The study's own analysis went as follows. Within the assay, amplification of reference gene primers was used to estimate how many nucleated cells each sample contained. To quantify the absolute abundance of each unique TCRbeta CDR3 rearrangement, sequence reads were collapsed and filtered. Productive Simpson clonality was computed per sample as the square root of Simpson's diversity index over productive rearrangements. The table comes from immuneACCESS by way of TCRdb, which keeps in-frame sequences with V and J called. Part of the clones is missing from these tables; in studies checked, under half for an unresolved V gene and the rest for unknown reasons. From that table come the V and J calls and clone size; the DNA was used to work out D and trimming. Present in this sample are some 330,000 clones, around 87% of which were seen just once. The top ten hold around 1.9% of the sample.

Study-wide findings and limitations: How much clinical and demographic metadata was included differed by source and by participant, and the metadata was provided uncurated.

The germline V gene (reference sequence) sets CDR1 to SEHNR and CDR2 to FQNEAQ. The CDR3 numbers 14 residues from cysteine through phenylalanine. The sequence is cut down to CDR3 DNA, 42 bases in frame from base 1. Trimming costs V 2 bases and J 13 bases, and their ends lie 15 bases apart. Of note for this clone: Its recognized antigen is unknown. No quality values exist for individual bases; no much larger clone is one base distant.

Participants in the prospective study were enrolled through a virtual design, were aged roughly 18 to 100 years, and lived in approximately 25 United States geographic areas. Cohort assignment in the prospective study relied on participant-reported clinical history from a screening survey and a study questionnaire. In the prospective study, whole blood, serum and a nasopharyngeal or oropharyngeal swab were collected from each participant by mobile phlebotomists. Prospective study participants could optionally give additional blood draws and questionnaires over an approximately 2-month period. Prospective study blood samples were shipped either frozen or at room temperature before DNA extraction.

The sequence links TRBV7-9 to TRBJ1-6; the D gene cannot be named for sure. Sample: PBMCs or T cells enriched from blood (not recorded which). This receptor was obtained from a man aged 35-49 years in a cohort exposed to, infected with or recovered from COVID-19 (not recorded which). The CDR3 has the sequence CASSLRSETSPLHF. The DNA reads TGTGCCAGCAGCTTACGGTCGGAGACTAGTCCCCTCCACTTT.